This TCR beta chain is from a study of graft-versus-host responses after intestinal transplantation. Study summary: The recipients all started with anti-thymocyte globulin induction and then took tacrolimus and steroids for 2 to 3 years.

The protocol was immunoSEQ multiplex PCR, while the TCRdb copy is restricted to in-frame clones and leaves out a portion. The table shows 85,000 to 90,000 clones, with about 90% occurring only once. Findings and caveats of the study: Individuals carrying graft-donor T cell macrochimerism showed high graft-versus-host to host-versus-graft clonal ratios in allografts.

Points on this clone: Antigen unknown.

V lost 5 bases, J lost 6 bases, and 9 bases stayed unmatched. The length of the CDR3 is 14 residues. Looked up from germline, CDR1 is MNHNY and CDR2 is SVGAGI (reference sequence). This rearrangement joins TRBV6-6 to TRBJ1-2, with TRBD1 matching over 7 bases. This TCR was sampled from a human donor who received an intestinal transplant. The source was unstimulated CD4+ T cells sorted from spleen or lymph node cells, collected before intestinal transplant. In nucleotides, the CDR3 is TGTGCCAGCAGTCCGATCGAAGGGGGCAATGGCTACACCTTC. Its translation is CASSPIEGGNGYTF.